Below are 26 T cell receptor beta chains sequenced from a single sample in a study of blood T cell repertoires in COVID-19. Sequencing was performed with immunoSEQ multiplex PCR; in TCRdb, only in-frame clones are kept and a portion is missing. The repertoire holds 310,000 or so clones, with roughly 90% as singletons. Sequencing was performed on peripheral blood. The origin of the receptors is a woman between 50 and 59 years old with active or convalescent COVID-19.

The DNA for the CDR3 is TGTGCCTGGAGTGATCAGGGGATAAGTCAGCCCCAGCATTTT. This gives the protein CAWSDQGISQPQHF. The chain uses TRBV30 and TRBJ1-5; D is perhaps TRBD1 (6 bases). The CDR3 is 14 amino acids. Trimming removed 1 base from V and 6 bases from J, with 13 bases in between. CDR1 and CDR2 from the germline V gene are GTSNPN and SVGIG (reference sequence).

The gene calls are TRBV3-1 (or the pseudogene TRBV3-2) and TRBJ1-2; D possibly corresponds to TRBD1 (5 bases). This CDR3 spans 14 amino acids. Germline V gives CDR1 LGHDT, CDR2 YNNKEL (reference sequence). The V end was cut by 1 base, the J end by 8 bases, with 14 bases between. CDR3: CASSQGEGSDGYTF. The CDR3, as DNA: TGTGCCAGCAGCCAAGGGGAGGGGTCGGACGGCTACACCTTC.

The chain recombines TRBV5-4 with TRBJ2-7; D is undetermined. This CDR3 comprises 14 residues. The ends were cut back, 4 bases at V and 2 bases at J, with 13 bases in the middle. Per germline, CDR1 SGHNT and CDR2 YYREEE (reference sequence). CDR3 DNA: TGTGCCAGCAGCCGTGGAGATGTTCCCTACGAGCAGTACTTC. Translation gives CASSRGDVPYEQYF.

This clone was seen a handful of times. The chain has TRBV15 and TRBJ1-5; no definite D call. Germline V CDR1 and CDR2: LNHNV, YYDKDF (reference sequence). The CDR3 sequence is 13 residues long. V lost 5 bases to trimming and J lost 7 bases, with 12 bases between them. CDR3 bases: TGTGCCACCAGCCACCCCGGGGAACAGCCCCAGCATTTT. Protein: CATSHPGEQPQHF.

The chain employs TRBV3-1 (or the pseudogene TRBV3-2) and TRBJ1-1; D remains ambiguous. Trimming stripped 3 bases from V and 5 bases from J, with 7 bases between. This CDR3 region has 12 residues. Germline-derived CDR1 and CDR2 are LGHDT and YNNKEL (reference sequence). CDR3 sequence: CASSQGRTEAFF. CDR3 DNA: TGTGCCAGCAGCCAGGGGAGAACTGAAGCTTTCTTT.

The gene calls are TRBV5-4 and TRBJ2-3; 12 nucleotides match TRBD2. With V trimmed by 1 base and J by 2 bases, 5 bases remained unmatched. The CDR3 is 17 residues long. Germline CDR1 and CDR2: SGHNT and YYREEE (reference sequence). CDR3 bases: TGTGCCAGCAGCTTGAAACTAGCGGGAGGAACCACAGATACGCAGTATTTT. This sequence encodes CASSLKLAGGTTDTQYF.

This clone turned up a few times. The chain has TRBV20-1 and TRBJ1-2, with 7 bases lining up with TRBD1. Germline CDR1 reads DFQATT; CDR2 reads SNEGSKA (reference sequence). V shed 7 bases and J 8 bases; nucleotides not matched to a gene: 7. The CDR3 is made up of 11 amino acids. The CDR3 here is CSVGTVGGYTF. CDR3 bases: TGCAGTGTCGGGACAGTGGGCGGCTACACCTTC.

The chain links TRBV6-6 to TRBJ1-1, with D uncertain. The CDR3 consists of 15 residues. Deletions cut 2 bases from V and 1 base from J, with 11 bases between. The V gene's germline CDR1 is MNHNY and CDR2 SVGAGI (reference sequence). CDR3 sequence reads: CASSYRATENTEAFF. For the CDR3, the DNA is TGTGCCAGCAGTTACCGTGCCACAGAGAACACTGAAGCTTTCTTT.

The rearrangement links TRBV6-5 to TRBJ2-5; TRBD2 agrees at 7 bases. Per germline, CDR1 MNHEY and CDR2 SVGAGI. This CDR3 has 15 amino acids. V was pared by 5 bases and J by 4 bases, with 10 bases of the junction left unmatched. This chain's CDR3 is CASSRGEGGAETQYF. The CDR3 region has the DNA TGTGCCAGCAGTCGGGGGGAGGGAGGAGCAGAGACCCAGTACTTC.

The CDR3 spells CSVGQGISSGANVLTF. DNA for the CDR3: TGCAGCGTGGGACAGGGCATATCCTCTGGGGCCAACGTCCTGACTTTC. The chain carries TRBV29-1 and TRBJ2-6; 9 bases are a match to TRBD1. This CDR3 region has 16 residues. V was clipped by 6 bases and J by 0 bases; unmatched bases: 6. Germline CDR1 is SQVTM and CDR2 is ANQGSEA.

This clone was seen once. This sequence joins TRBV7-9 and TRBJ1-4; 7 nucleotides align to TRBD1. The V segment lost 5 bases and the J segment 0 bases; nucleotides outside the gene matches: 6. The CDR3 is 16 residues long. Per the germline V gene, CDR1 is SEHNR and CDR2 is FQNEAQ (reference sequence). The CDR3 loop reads CASSRGTVTTNEKLFF. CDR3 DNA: TGTGCCAGCAGCCGGGGGACAGTCACAACTAATGAAAAACTGTTTTTT.

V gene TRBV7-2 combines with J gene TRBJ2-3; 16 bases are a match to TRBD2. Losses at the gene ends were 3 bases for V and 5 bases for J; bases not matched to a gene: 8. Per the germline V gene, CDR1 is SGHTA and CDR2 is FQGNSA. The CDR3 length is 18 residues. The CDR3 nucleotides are TGTGCCAGCAGCTTCTCCGGGACTAGCGGGGGGGCAATAGATACGCAGTATTTT. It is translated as CASSFSGTSGGAIDTQYF.

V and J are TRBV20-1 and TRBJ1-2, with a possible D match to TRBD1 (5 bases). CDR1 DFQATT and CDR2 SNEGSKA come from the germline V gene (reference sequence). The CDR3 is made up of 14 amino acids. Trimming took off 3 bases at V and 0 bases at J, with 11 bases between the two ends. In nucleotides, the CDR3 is TGCAGTGCTAGTAGCGGGGGGGCTAACTATGGCTACACCTTC. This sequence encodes CSASSGGANYGYTF.

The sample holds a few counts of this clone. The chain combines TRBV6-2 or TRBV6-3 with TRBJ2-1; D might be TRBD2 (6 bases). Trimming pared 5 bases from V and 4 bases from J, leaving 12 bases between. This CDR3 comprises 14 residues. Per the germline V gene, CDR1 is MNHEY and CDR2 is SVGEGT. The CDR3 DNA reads TGTGCCAGCAGTCAACGGGAGTATTACAATGAGCAGTTCTTC. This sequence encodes CASSQREYYNEQFF.

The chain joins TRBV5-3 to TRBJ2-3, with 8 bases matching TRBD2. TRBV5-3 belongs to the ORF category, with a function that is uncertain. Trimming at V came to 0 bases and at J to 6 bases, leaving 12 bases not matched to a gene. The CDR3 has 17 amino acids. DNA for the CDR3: TGTGCCAGAAGCTTGGCCAGGACGGGAGGGGAAACGGATACGCAGTATTTT. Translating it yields CARSLARTGGETDTQYF.

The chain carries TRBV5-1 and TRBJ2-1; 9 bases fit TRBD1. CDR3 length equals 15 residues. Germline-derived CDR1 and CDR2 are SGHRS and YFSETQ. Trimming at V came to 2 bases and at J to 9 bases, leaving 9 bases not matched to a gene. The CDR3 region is CASSFNTGQGGEQFF. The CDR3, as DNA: TGCGCCAGCAGCTTCAACACGGGACAGGGCGGTGAGCAGTTCTTC.

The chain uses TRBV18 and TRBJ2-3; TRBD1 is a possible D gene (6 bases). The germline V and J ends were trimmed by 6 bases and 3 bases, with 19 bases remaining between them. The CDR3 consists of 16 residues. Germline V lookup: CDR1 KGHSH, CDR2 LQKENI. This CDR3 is CASSPTTRGGTDTQYF. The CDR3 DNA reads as TGTGCCAGCTCGCCTACCACCCGAGGGGGTACAGATACGCAGTATTTT.

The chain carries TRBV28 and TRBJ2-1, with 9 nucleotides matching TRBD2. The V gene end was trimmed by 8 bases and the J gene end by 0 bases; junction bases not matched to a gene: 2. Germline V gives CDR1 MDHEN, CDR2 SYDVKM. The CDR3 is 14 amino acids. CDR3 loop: CASYSGSSYNEQFF. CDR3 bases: TGTGCCAGCTATAGCGGGAGCTCCTACAATGAGCAGTTCTTC.

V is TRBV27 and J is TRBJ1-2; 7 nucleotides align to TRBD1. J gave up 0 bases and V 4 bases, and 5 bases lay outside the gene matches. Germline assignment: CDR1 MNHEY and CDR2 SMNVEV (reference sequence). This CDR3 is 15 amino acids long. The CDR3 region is CASSSGQSTNYGYTF. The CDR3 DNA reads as TGTGCCAGCAGTTCGGGACAGTCAACTAACTATGGCTACACCTTC.

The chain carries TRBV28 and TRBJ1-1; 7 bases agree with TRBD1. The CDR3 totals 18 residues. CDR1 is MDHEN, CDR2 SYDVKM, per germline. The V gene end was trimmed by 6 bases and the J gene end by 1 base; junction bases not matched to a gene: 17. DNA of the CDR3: TGTGCCAGCAGCCGGATCGCAGGGGGTCTCCGAAGGAACACTGAAGCTTTCTTT. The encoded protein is CASSRIAGGLRRNTEAFF.

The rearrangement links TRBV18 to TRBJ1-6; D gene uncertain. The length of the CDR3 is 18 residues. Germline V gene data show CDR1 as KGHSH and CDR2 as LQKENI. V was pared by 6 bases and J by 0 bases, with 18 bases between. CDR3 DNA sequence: TGTGCCAGCTCCCGGGTCGGGAACCTAGGCTCCTATAATTCACCCCTCCACTTT. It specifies CASSRVGNLGSYNSPLHF.

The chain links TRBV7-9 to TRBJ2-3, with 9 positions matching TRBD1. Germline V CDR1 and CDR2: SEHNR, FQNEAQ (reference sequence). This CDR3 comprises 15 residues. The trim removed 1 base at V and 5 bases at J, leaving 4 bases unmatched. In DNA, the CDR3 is TGTGCCAGCAGCTTAGTACAGGGGGCTGGAGATACGCAGTATTTT. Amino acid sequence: CASSLVQGAGDTQYF. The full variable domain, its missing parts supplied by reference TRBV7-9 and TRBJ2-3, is DTGVSQNPRHKITKRGQNVTFRCDPISEHNRLYWYRQTLGQGPEFLTYFQNEAQLEKSRLLSDRFSAERPKGSFSTLEIQRTEQGDSAMYLCASSLVQGAGDTQYFGPGTRLTVL.

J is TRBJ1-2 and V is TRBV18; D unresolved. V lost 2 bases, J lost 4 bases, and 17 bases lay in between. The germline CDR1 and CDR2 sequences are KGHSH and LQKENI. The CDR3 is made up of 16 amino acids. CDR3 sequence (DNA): TGTGCCAGCTCACCAGGGAGAGGGAGCATGAGCTATGGCTACACCTTC. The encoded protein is CASSPGRGSMSYGYTF.

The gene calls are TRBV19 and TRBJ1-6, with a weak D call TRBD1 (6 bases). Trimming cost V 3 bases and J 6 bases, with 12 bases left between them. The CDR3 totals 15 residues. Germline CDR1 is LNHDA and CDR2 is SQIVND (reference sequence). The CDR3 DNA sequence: TGTGCCAGTAGTATCGGGTGGGGGCTTAATTCACCCCTCCACTTT. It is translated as CASSIGWGLNSPLHF.

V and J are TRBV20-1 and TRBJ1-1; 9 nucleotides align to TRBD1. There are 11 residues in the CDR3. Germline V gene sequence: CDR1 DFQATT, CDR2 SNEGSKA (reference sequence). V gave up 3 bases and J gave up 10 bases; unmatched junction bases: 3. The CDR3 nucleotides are TGCAGTGCTAGTTCGGACAGGGGAGCTTTCTTT. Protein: CSASSDRGAFF.

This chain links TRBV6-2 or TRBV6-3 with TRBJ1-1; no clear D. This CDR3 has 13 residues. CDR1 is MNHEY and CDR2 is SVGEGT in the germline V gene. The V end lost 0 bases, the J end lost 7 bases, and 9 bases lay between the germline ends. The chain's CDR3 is CASSYSGAIEAFF. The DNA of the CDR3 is TGTGCCAGCAGTTACTCGGGAGCTATTGAAGCTTTCTTT.